The 28 T cell receptor beta chains given below trace back to one sample, sequenced in a study of beta chain features in type 1 diabetes. Study-wide results and limits: The study found moderately but significantly shorter TCRB CDR3s in all four CD4+ subsets of Type 1 diabetes patients.

Their cognate antigens are unknown. Expressed TCRB transcripts got sequenced, as all isolated RNA was reverse transcribed. Sequenced by immunoSEQ multiplex PCR; TCRdb stores in-frame clones only, minus some. This sample has around 690,000 clones, with around 12% found just once. Input material: naive CD4+ T cells from blood. The source is a man aged 25-45 years with type 1 diabetes.

The chain is built from TRBV13 and TRBJ1-2; D gene uncertain. Germline CDR1 PRHDT, CDR2 FYEKMQ (reference sequence). This CDR3 is built from 13 residues. Trimming shortened V by 1 base and J by 1 base, and 4 bases separated the two germline ends. The CDR3 loop reads CASSLDRNYGYTF. CDR3 coding DNA: TGTGCCAGCAGCTTAGACCGTAACTATGGCTACACCTTC.

This clone was picked up a small number of times. The V gene is TRBV11-2, the J gene TRBJ2-1; D is perhaps TRBD1 (6 bases). The CDR3 has 15 amino acids. From germline, CDR1 is SGHAT and CDR2 FQNNGV. V was clipped by 6 bases and J by 8 bases, with 20 bases between them. CDR3 amino acids: CASRYTGLGLDEQFF. CDR3 DNA: TGTGCCAGCAGGTATACAGGGTTAGGTCTCGATGAGCAGTTCTTC.

On this clone itself: The sample contains more than one DNA sequence encoding this CDR3. The chain is built from TRBV9 and TRBJ2-1, with 7 bases lining up with TRBD1. The CDR3 is made up of 14 amino acids. J was trimmed by 5 bases and V by 0 bases; bases with no gene match: 2. Germline-derived CDR1 and CDR2 are SGDLS and YYNGEE. For the CDR3, the DNA is TGTGCCAGCAGCGTAGGACAGGGCAACAATGAGCAGTTCTTC. Encoded protein: CASSVGQGNNEQFF.

This chain connects TRBV28 to TRBJ2-7; D possibly corresponds to TRBD2 (5 bases). Per the germline V gene, CDR1 is MDHEN and CDR2 is SYDVKM. The CDR3 has 14 amino acids. V lost 5 bases, J lost 5 bases, and 16 bases lay in between. Here the CDR3 DNA reads TGTGCCAGCAGTCGTTCAGGAGGTTACCACGAGCAGTACTTC. It specifies CASSRSGGYHEQYF. The entire variable domain, with the rest obtained from reference TRBV28 and TRBJ2-7, is as follows: DVKVTQSSRYLVKRTGEKVFLECVQDMDHENMFWYRQDPGLGLRLIYFSYDVKMKEKGDIPEGYSVSREKKERFSLILESASTNQTSMYLCASSRSGGYHEQYFGPGTRLTVT.

Only a few counts were recorded for this clone. The rearrangement uses TRBV6-5 and TRBJ1-2; 9 bases align to TRBD1. The CDR3 spans 14 residues. V lost 5 bases, J lost 4 bases, and 5 bases stayed unmatched. Germline V gene lookup returns CDR1 MNHEY and CDR2 SVGAGI. The CDR3 loop is CASSPGTGFYGYTF. The DNA for the CDR3 is TGTGCCAGCAGTCCCGGGACAGGGTTCTATGGCTACACCTTC.

This clone was seen a handful of times. The chain has TRBV11-1 and TRBJ2-5; 8 bases are shared with TRBD1. This CDR3 has 16 residues. V was clipped by 5 bases and J by 0 bases; unmatched bases: 8. CDR1 SGHAT and CDR2 FQDESV come from the germline V gene (reference sequence). As DNA, the CDR3 is TGTGCCAGCAGCCACGGACAGGGAACGTACCAAGAGACCCAGTACTTC. It is translated as CASSHGQGTYQETQYF.

This clone appeared a few times. V gene TRBV7-2 combines with J gene TRBJ2-7; TRBD2 might be the D (6 bases). Trimming removed 5 bases from V and 4 bases from J, with 21 bases in between. The germline V gene has CDR1 SGHTA and CDR2 FQGNSA. The CDR3 covers 16 residues. The CDR3 loop is CASSLAVGGLGYEQYF. The CDR3, as DNA: TGTGCCAGCAGCCTGGCTGTCGGGGGTCTGGGATACGAGCAGTACTTC.

Points on this clone: Other DNA sequences in this specimen translate into the identical CDR3. The rearrangement links TRBV19 to TRBJ2-7, with 7 nucleotides matching TRBD1. Germline lookup yields CDR1 LNHDA and CDR2 SQIVND (reference sequence). The CDR3 spans 13 residues. J was trimmed by 3 bases and V by 5 bases; bases with no gene match: 4. This CDR3 is CASSRQGDYEQYF. The DNA of the CDR3 is TGTGCCAGTAGTCGCCAGGGGGACTACGAGCAGTACTTC.

In its sample, this clone was seen a few times. The J gene is TRBJ2-5, the V gene TRBV9; the match to TRBD2 covers 8 bases. Germline lookup yields CDR1 SGDLS and CDR2 YYNGEE. After removal of 0 bases from V and 2 bases from J, the junction contained 9 bases not matched to a gene. This CDR3 has 17 amino acids. For the CDR3, the DNA is TGTGCCAGCAGCGTAGCGGTTGCGGGGGGCACTCAAGAGACCCAGTACTTC. Translation: CASSVAVAGGTQETQYF.

This clone has more than one count but fewer than ten. This rearrangement joins TRBV4-2 to TRBJ2-7; D is uncertain. Germline V gives CDR1 LGHNA, CDR2 YNFKEQ. The germline V and J ends were trimmed by 1 base and 4 bases, with 14 bases remaining between them. The CDR3 contains 15 residues. CDR3 bases: TGTGCCAGCAGCCAAGGGACCCTGGACGGTTACGAGCAGTACTTC. Protein product: CASSQGTLDGYEQYF.

The sample holds a few counts of this clone. The chain joins TRBV14 to TRBJ2-1; perhaps D is TRBD1 or TRBD2 (6 bases each). The CDR3 length is 16 residues. CDR1 and CDR2 (germline): SGHDN, FVKESK. Deletions cut 2 bases from V and 4 bases from J, with 15 bases between. CDR3 DNA sequence: TGTGCCAGCAGCCAACTAGGTGGGGGGCGGTACAATGAGCAGTTCTTC. It specifies CASSQLGGGRYNEQFF.

This clone came up a few times. The gene calls are TRBV7-9 and TRBJ1-4, with D possibly TRBD1 on 6 matching bases. Germline V gene sequence: CDR1 SEHNR, CDR2 FQNEAQ (reference sequence). The V gene lost 4 bases and the J gene lost 7 bases, with 19 bases spanning the gap. This CDR3 is built from 16 residues. For the CDR3, the DNA is TGTGCCAGCAGCTCCCCTACAGGGAACTTGGGTGAAAAACTGTTTTTT. Translating it yields CASSSPTGNLGEKLFF.

This clone was counted a few times. The V gene is TRBV6-5, the J gene TRBJ1-5, with a tentative D call TRBD1 (5 bases). The CDR3 totals 13 residues. Germline lookup yields CDR1 MNHEY and CDR2 SVGAGI. Trimming shortened V by 7 bases and J by 5 bases, and 12 bases separated the two germline ends. The CDR3 spells CASNKGWDQPQHF. The CDR3 region has the DNA TGTGCCAGCAATAAGGGGTGGGATCAGCCCCAGCATTTT.

This clone was counted only a few times. The chain combines TRBV29-1 with TRBJ2-5; the match to TRBD1 covers 7 bases. This CDR3 spans 11 amino acids. V lost 7 bases and J lost 6; bases outside the gene matches: 5. From germline, CDR1 is SQVTM and CDR2 ANQGSEA. The CDR3 here is CSDTRGQTQYF. The CDR3 DNA reads TGCAGCGACACTAGGGGGCAGACCCAGTACTTC.

This chain uses TRBV19 with TRBJ2-7; D possibly corresponds to TRBD1 (6 bases). CDR1 is LNHDA, CDR2 SQIVND, per germline (reference sequence). V gave up 8 bases and J gave up 6 bases, with 14 bases separating them. The CDR3 is made up of 12 amino acids. The CDR3 spells CASSPGAGEQYF. CDR3 DNA sequence: TGTGCCAGTTCTCCAGGGGCGGGCGAGCAGTACTTC.

The chain is built from TRBV7-2 and TRBJ1-3; tentative D call: TRBD1 (6 bases). Germline V gene lookup returns CDR1 SGHTA and CDR2 FQGNSA. Trimming removed 2 bases from V and 4 bases from J, with 12 bases in between. CDR3 size: 15 residues. In DNA, the CDR3 is TGTGCCAGCAGCTTATCCGGGGGCGAGGGAAACACCATATATTTT. Its translation is CASSLSGGEGNTIYF.

This clone was seen only a few times. This sequence joins TRBV5-1 and TRBJ1-1; possible D gene TRBD1, 5 bases. Germline CDR1 SGHRS, CDR2 YFSETQ. The CDR3 contains 15 residues. Trimming left V 4 bases short and J 3 bases short, with 16 bases between. The chain's CDR3 is CASSGFPGRDTEAFF. The CDR3 DNA follows: TGCGCCAGCAGCGGATTCCCAGGGCGGGACACTGAAGCTTTCTTT.

This clone was counted between two and nine times. The chain is built from TRBV9 and TRBJ2-3, with TRBD1 matching 7 bases. The ends lost 4 bases at V and 2 bases at J; junction bases unmatched: 16. The CDR3 length is 18 residues. Germline V gives CDR1 SGDLS, CDR2 YYNGEE. The CDR3 DNA is TGTGCCAGCAGCTCTGGTAGGGGGCTCCAAGGAGCCACAGATACGCAGTATTTT. This sequence encodes CASSSGRGLQGATDTQYF.

The V call is TRBV7-2, the J call TRBJ1-4; D perhaps matches TRBD1 (6 bases). The CDR3 is 14 residues long. In germline, CDR1 is SGHTA, CDR2 FQGNSA. Trimming pared 4 bases from V and 4 bases from J, leaving 10 bases between. The CDR3 DNA sequence: TGTGCCAGCAGCTCCCGGACAGATAATGAAAAACTGTTTTTT. It is translated as CASSSRTDNEKLFF. The variable domain in full, completed from reference TRBV7-2 and TRBJ1-4, reads GAGVSQSPSNKVTEKGKDVELRCDPISGHTALYWYRQSLGQGLEFLIYFQGNSAPDKSGLPSDRFSAERTGGSVSTLTIQRTQQEDSAVYLCASSSRTDNEKLFFGSGTQLSVL.

This clone was detected a few times. The chain uses TRBV5-8 and TRBJ2-3; D is uncertain. The CDR3 spans 12 residues. Trimming stripped 1 base from V and 4 bases from J, with 4 bases between. Looked up from germline, CDR1 is SGHTS and CDR2 is YDEGEE. The CDR3 sequence: CASSLRADTQYF. In nucleotides, the CDR3 is TGTGCCAGCAGCTTGAGGGCAGATACGCAGTATTTT. The full variable domain, completed using reference TRBV5-8 and TRBJ2-3, is EAGVTQSPTHLIKTRGQQATLRCSPISGHTSVYWYQQALGLGLQFLLWYDEGEERNRGNFPPRFSGRQFPNYSSELNVNALELEDSALYLCASSLRADTQYFGPGTRLTVL.

This chain links TRBV6-6 with TRBJ1-6, with 7 nucleotides matching TRBD1. The CDR3 totals 14 residues. Germline V gene lookup returns CDR1 MNHNY and CDR2 SVGAGI (reference sequence). J gave up 6 bases and V 5 bases, and 4 bases lay outside the gene matches. In DNA, the CDR3 is TGTGCCAGCAGTCGGGGGACAGCTAATTCACCCCTCCACTTT. It codes for CASSRGTANSPLHF.

Comment on this clone: This specimen includes other DNA sequences encoding the same CDR3. The chain is built from TRBV30 and TRBJ2-3; D uncertain. CDR3 size: 11 residues. The germline gives CDR1 GTSNPN, CDR2 SVGIG (reference sequence). The V end lost 0 bases, the J end lost 6 bases, and 4 bases lay between the germline ends. The CDR3 nucleotides read TGTGCCTGGAGTGTAGGGGATACGCAGTATTTT. Protein product: CAWSVGDTQYF.

V and J are TRBV19 and TRBJ1-5, with unresolved D. This CDR3 contains 14 residues. V was clipped by 2 bases and J by 0 bases, with 5 bases between them. Per the germline V gene, CDR1 is LNHDA and CDR2 is SQIVND (reference sequence). CDR3 sequence reads: CASSISDSNQPQHF. CDR3 DNA sequence: TGTGCCAGTAGTATATCGGATAGCAATCAGCCCCAGCATTTT.

The rearrangement joins TRBV7-2 to TRBJ2-7; D is perhaps TRBD1 or TRBD2 (5 bases each). The CDR3 loop spans 17 amino acids. Germline values: CDR1 SGHTA, CDR2 FQGNSA. V was shortened by 6 bases and J by 2 bases, with 23 bases between the two germline ends. CDR3 protein: CASSFTTGTVNPYEQYF. In nucleotides, the CDR3 is TGTGCCAGCAGTTTCACTACCGGGACGGTAAACCCCTACGAGCAGTACTTC.

The chain joins TRBV7-6 to TRBJ2-1, with TRBD2 as a possible D gene (5 bases). This CDR3 is built from 13 residues. Between the trimmed V and J ends, which lost 5 bases and 12 bases, there was a span of 17 bases. Germline V gene data show CDR1 as SGHVS and CDR2 as FNYEAQ. The CDR3 protein is CASSPLDGLRQFF. In nucleotides, the CDR3 is TGTGCCAGCAGCCCATTGGACGGACTGAGGCAGTTCTTC.

The chain couples TRBV7-2 to TRBJ1-1; unclear D gene. This CDR3 has 15 amino acids. Trimming took 3 bases from V and 4 from J, leaving 15 bases between them. Germline V gene data show CDR1 as SGHTA and CDR2 as FQGNSA. The CDR3 loop is CASSFQSDSGTEAFF. DNA for the CDR3: TGTGCCAGCAGCTTTCAAAGTGATTCGGGCACTGAAGCTTTCTTT.

In this sample, this clone turned up a few times. The V and J genes are TRBV6-5 and TRBJ1-2, with unresolved D. The V gene's germline CDR1 is MNHEY and CDR2 SVGAGI. This CDR3 is 12 amino acids long. V was pared by 2 bases and J by 8 bases, with 9 bases between. CDR3 residues: CASSYKGWGYTF. The CDR3 nucleotides are TGTGCCAGCAGTTACAAGGGTTGGGGCTACACCTTC.

This clone showed up just a few times. The V gene is TRBV18, the J gene TRBJ2-4, with unresolved D. Germline V gives CDR1 KGHSH, CDR2 LQKENI. Trimming took off 0 bases at V and 1 base at J, with 7 bases between the two ends. The CDR3 has 15 residues. The CDR3 spells CASSPPVSAKNIQYF. The DNA for the CDR3 is TGTGCCAGCTCACCACCTGTGTCGGCCAAAAACATTCAGTACTTC.